This T cell receptor (beta chain) was recorded in a study of CD8 T cells in Susac syndrome. Reverse transcription of 0.5 to 1 ug RNA was performed with random hexamers. Across 54 Vbeta and 13 Jbeta, immunoSEQ multiplex PCR amplified TCR beta CDR3. A single record per CDR3 protein comes from TCRdb applying MiXCR to the immunoSEQ multiplex PCR reads. The table lists about 400,000 distinct CDR3 sequences, 85% of them singletons. TCR beta sequencing was performed on blood CD8+ and CD4+ T cells. The CD8+ and CD4+ T cells were negatively isolated, with the TEMRA cells enriched by FACS. Deletions cut 8 bases from V and 7 bases from J, with 20 bases between. The CDR3 spans 14 residues.

The chain uses TRBV12-3 or TRBV12-4 and TRBJ1-1; D gene unclear. The sequence was obtained from a human donor with multiple sclerosis. The source material was CD8+ T cells from PBMCs. CDR3 residues: CASGSSETGYEAFF. For the CDR3, the DNA is TGTGCCAGCGGCAGTAGTGAGACCGGGTATGAAGCTTTCTTT.